Only a few counts were recorded for the clone carrying this T cell receptor (beta chain). The data were taken from a study of human T cells and chemical hapten exposure. From the RACE reads, TCRdb called clonotypes with MiXCR, one entry per CDR3 protein. The repertoire holds more than 300,000 distinct CDR3 sequences, with 4.5% to 5.5% as singletons. Regarding time point: pre-sensitization, week 0. As for treatment: therapeutic diphenylcyclopropenone sensitization with weekly scalp DPC. The germline CDR1 and CDR2 sequences are KGHSH and LQKENI. The CDR3 length is 15 residues. V trimming: 2 bases; J trimming: 2 bases; junction bases outside the gene matches: 4.

The chain has TRBV18 and TRBJ2-7, with 9 bases fitting TRBD1. The clonotype was recovered from a woman aged 45 to 65 with alopecia areata. Some clones in this sample may be carry-over from other donors' samples. This specimen was whole blood, taken in connection with sensitization to the hapten diphenylcyclopropenone (DPC). The CDR3, as DNA: TGTGCCAGCTCACCAGGGACAGGGTCAGCCTACGAGCAGTACTTC. This gives the protein CASSPGTGSAYEQYF.